A single sample gave rise to the 21 T cell receptor beta chains below, sequenced in a study of CD8+ T cells in alopecia areata. RNA extraction and reverse transcription yielded cDNA as sequencing template. This table comes from immunoSEQ multiplex PCR, and its TCRdb copy is limited to in-frame clones, with some not included. This table holds some 51,000 clones, around 96% found once. The sample was CD8+ T cells sorted from blood, taken at week 0. The receptors stem from a human donor with alopecia areata.

The rearrangement uses TRBV4-2 and TRBJ2-2; the D is unclear. This CDR3 is 16 amino acids long. The germline V and J ends were trimmed by 0 bases and 5 bases, with 13 bases remaining between them. CDR1 and CDR2 from the germline V gene are LGHNA and YNFKEQ. This CDR3 reads CASSQEPSLETGELFF. CDR3 in DNA: TGTGCCAGCAGCCAAGAACCGAGTTTAGAGACCGGGGAGCTGTTTTTT.

The genes are TRBV6-5 and TRBJ2-3; D remains ambiguous. CDR1 is MNHEY, CDR2 SVGAGI, per germline. V was cut by 2 bases and J by 6 bases, with 3 bases left in between. CDR3 length equals 11 residues. In DNA, the CDR3 is TGTGCCAGCAGTTACGGTGATACGCAGTATTTT. The encoded protein is CASSYGDTQYF.

The chain employs TRBV6-5 and TRBJ1-1, with 7 positions matching TRBD1. Germline V gene lookup returns CDR1 MNHEY and CDR2 SVGAGI. V lost 7 bases to trimming and J lost 3 bases; unmatched junction nucleotides: 11. The CDR3 is made up of 15 amino acids. The CDR3 coding sequence is TGTGCCAGCATCTCACGACAGGGATGGGACACTGAAGCTTTCTTT. Residues: CASISRQGWDTEAFF.

This sequence joins TRBV5-1 and TRBJ2-1; D is unresolved. V was pared by 0 bases and J by 7 bases, with 14 bases between. Germline loops: CDR1 SGHRS, CDR2 YFSETQ. The CDR3 is 15 amino acids. CDR3 region: CASSLAVGALNEQFF. The CDR3 DNA is TGCGCCAGCAGCTTGGCGGTCGGAGCGTTGAATGAGCAGTTCTTC.

V gene TRBV4-3 combines with J gene TRBJ1-5; D unresolved. V was trimmed by 0 bases and J by 6 bases, leaving 12 bases between them. There are 15 residues in the CDR3. CDR1 is LGHNA and CDR2 is YSLEER in the germline V gene. The CDR3 nucleotides read TGCGCCAGCAGCCAAGAGGCGTGGGTTGGTCAGCCCCAGCATTTT. It yields the protein CASSQEAWVGQPQHF.

CDR3 residues: CSVDGRGPYEQYF. CDR3 nucleotide sequence: TGCAGCGTTGATGGCAGGGGGCCCTACGAGCAGTACTTC. V and J are TRBV29-1 and TRBJ2-7, with 8 bases aligning to TRBD1. The trim removed 3 bases at V and 2 bases at J, leaving 3 bases unmatched. CDR3 length: 13 residues. Germline V gives CDR1 SQVTM, CDR2 ANQGSEA.

The rearrangement joins TRBV7-9 to TRBJ2-3; D is perhaps TRBD1 (5 bases). The CDR3 totals 17 residues. Trimming removed 5 bases at V and 6 bases at J, with 24 bases between. The germline gives CDR1 SEHNR, CDR2 FQNEAQ (reference sequence). CDR3 in amino acids: CASSPPTDTPHMDTQYF. CDR3 coding DNA: TGTGCCAGCAGCCCCCCGACGGACACCCCTCACATGGATACGCAGTATTTT.

The rearrangement uses TRBV4-3 and TRBJ2-3; D is perhaps TRBD2 (5 bases). V lost 1 base and J lost 7, with 18 bases in between. The CDR3 extends over 16 amino acids. CDR1 and CDR2 (germline): LGHNA, YSLEER. The CDR3 DNA sequence: TGCGCCAGCAGCCAAGGGGCAGCCTACGAGCGGAATACGCAGTATTTT. Translating it yields CASSQGAAYERNTQYF.

J is TRBJ1-2 and V is TRBV4-2; D is ambiguous. The CDR3 spans 13 residues. V lost 0 bases and J lost 7, with 9 bases in between. Germline lookup yields CDR1 LGHNA and CDR2 YNFKEQ. CDR3 loop: CASSQELGRGYTF. DNA for the CDR3: TGTGCCAGCAGCCAAGAACTGGGCCGTGGCTACACCTTC.

A note on this clone: The sample holds other DNA sequences that translate to the same CDR3. V gene TRBV30 combines with J gene TRBJ1-2, with 7 bases matching TRBD1. Unmatched junction bases numbered 5, after V lost 0 bases and J lost 4 bases. Germline V gene sequence: CDR1 GTSNPN, CDR2 SVGIG (reference sequence). This CDR3 is 14 amino acids long. The CDR3 nucleotides read TGTGCCTGGAGTGTGGGGCAGGGGGGCTATGGCTACACCTTC. It codes for CAWSVGQGGYGYTF. The full variable domain, in which reference TRBV30 and TRBJ1-2 provide the parts outside the CDR3, is SQTIHQWPATLVQPVGSPLSLECTVEGTSNPNLYWYRQAAGRGLQLLFYSVGIGQISSEVPQNLSASRPQDRQFILSSKKLLLSDSGFYLCAWSVGQGGYGYTFGSGTRLTVV.

This sequence joins TRBV5-1 and TRBJ1-5; maybe TRBD1 (5 bases). Germline CDR1 and CDR2: SGHRS and YFSETQ. The CDR3 sequence is 15 residues long. V dropped 4 bases and J dropped 2 bases, with 13 bases sitting between them. This chain's CDR3 is CASSKGWGRNQPQHF. CDR3 coding DNA: TGCGCCAGCAGCAAGGGGTGGGGACGCAATCAGCCCCAGCATTTT.

The chain employs TRBV4-3 and TRBJ2-3; TRBD2 aligns across 8 bases. The CDR3 consists of 15 residues. Germline assignment: CDR1 LGHNA and CDR2 YSLEER. V was pared by 1 base and J by 4 bases, with 4 bases of the junction left unmatched. CDR3 sequence reads: CASSQAGGPADTQYF. CDR3 in DNA: TGCGCCAGCAGCCAAGCGGGGGGGCCTGCAGATACGCAGTATTTT.

V usage is TRBV4-3 and J usage is TRBJ2-7; 8 bases are shared with TRBD1. Germline loops: CDR1 LGHNA, CDR2 YSLEER. Trimming took 4 bases from V and 0 from J; bases not matched to a gene: 5. There are 15 residues in the CDR3. The CDR3 region has the DNA TGCGCCAGCAGCCCCGGGACAGGTGGCTCCTACGAGCAGTACTTC. Translated, it gives CASSPGTGGSYEQYF.

The chain recombines TRBV2 with TRBJ1-6; D is undetermined. V lost 2 bases and J 0 bases, leaving 14 bases between the germline ends. This CDR3 is 18 amino acids long. Germline-derived CDR1 and CDR2 are SNHLY and FYNNEI. The CDR3 spells CASSETPPASSYNSPLHF. Written as DNA, the CDR3 is TGTGCCAGCAGTGAAACCCCTCCGGCGAGCTCCTATAATTCACCCCTCCACTTT.

This clone was found a few times. This chain links TRBV20-1 with TRBJ2-7; D is unclear. V was cut by 4 bases and J by 2 bases, with 6 bases left in between. Germline values: CDR1 DFQATT, CDR2 SNEGSKA (reference sequence). The CDR3 is 11 residues long. The CDR3 is CSATPAYEQYF. CDR3 DNA: TGCAGTGCTACCCCCGCCTACGAGCAGTACTTC.

The sample holds one count of this clone. V is TRBV7-2 and J is TRBJ2-7, with 8 nucleotides matching TRBD1. CDR1 and CDR2 from the germline V gene are SGHTA and FQGNSA. There are 13 residues in the CDR3. Losses at the gene ends were 3 bases for V and 5 bases for J; bases not matched to a gene: 3. The CDR3 here is CASSFDRGDEQYF. As DNA, the CDR3 is TGTGCCAGCAGCTTTGACAGGGGAGACGAGCAGTACTTC.

This chain links TRBV5-6 with TRBJ2-3; D is perhaps TRBD2 (6 bases). Germline V gene data show CDR1 as SGHDT and CDR2 as YYEEEE. This CDR3 is 16 amino acids long. V was trimmed by 3 bases and J by 0 bases, leaving 14 bases between them. CDR3 sequence reads: CASSWGEQASTDTQYF. For the CDR3, the DNA is TGTGCCAGCAGCTGGGGGGAACAGGCTAGCACAGATACGCAGTATTTT.

The DNA for the CDR3 is TGCAGCGTTGAAGGTGGACTAGCGGGGGGTCCTGAAAGAGCCACAGATACGCAGTATTTT. This encodes CSVEGGLAGGPERATDTQYF. V usage is TRBV29-1 and J usage is TRBJ2-3, with 14 bases lining up with TRBD2. This CDR3 region has 20 residues. Losses at the gene ends were 1 base for V and 2 bases for J; bases not matched to a gene: 14. From germline, CDR1 is SQVTM and CDR2 ANQGSEA.

This chain uses TRBV2 with TRBJ2-7, with D possibly being TRBD1 (5 bases). Trimming took off 6 bases at V and 5 bases at J, with 20 bases between the two ends. There are 15 residues in the CDR3. Germline V lookup: CDR1 SNHLY, CDR2 FYNNEI. The CDR3 is CASSSGLGARNEQYF. CDR3 sequence (DNA): TGTGCCAGCAGCTCCGGGTTAGGGGCGAGAAACGAGCAGTACTTC.

The CDR3 nucleotides read TGCGCCAGCAGCTCTGGACTAGCATCGGCAGATACGCAGTATTTT. Translated: CASSSGLASADTQYF. The chain combines TRBV5-1 with TRBJ2-3; TRBD2 agrees at 8 bases. This CDR3 is 15 amino acids long. Germline CDR1 reads SGHRS; CDR2 reads YFSETQ. Trimming took 3 bases from V and 4 from J; bases not matched to a gene: 7.

The rearrangement uses TRBV6-5 and TRBJ2-5, with D possibly being TRBD2 (5 bases). The germline V gene has CDR1 MNHEY and CDR2 SVGAGI. The CDR3 has 15 residues. The ends were cut back, 2 bases at V and 2 bases at J, with 12 bases in the middle. This CDR3 reads CASSYDYSPQETQYF. The CDR3, as DNA: TGTGCCAGCAGTTACGACTATTCCCCACAAGAGACCCAGTACTTC.